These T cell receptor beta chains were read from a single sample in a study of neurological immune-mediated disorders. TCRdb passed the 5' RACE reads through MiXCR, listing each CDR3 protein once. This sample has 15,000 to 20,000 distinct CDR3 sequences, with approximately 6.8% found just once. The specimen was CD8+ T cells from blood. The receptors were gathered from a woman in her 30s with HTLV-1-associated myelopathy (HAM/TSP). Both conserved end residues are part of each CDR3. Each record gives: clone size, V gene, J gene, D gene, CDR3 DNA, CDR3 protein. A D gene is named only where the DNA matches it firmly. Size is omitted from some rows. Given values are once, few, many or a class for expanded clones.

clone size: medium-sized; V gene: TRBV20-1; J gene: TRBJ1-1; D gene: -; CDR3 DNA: TGCAGCCTAAGGGCGGCAGAGAACACTGAAGCTTTCTTT; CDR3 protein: CSLRAAENTEAFF
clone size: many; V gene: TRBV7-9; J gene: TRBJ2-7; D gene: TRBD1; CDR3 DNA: TGTGCCAGCACCTCCGGACAGGGAGCCTACGAGCAGTACTTC; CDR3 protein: CASTSGQGAYEQYF
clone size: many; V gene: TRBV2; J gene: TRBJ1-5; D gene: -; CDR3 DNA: TGTGCCAGCAGACCCCAAGGACTCGGCAATCAGCCCCAGCATTTT; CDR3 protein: CASRPQGLGNQPQHF
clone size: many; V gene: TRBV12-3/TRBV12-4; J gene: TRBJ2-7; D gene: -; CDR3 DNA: TGTGCCAGCAGTCCGTTTGGGGGGCGACTCCCCATAAGCTCCTACGAGCAGTACTTC; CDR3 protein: CASSPFGGRLPISSYEQYF
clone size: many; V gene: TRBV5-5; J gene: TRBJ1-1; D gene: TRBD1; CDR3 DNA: TGTGCCAGCAGCTTGGTCGTTAGTGGAGGGGGCCGTAGCACTGAAGCTTTCTTT; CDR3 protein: CASSLVVSGGGRSTEAFF
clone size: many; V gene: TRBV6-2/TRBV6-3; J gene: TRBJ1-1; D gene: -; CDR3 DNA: TGTGCCAGCAGTGCCAGAGCAGGGTACACTGAAGCTTTCTTT; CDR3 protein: CASSARAGYTEAFF
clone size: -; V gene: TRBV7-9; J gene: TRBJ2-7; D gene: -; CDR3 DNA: TGTGCCAGCAGGCCTAACGGTGAGCGGGACAGAGACTACGAGAAGTACTTC; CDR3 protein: CASRPNGERDRDYEKYF
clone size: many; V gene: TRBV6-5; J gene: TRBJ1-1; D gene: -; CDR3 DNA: TGTGCCAGCAGTTTTGGTCGGGCGGCTGAAGCTTTCTTT; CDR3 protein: CASSFGRAAEAFF
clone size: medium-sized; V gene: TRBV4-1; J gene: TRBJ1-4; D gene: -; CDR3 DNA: TGCGCCAGCAGGTCAGGGGAAGAAGAAAAACTGTTTTTT; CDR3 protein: CASRSGEEEKLFF
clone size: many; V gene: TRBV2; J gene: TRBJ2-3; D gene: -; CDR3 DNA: TGTGCCAGCAGGGGTTACACAGATACGCAGTATTTT; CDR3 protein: CASRGYTDTQYF
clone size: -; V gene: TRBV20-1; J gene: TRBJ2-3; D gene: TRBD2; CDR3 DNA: TGCAGTGCTAGCGGGGGGGGCACAGATACGCAGTATTTT; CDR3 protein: CSASGGGTDTQYF
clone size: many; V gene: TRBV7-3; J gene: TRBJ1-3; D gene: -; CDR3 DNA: TGTGCCAGCAGCTTAAACTCCGGGGTTGGTGGAAACACCATATATTTT; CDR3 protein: CASSLNSGVGGNTIYF
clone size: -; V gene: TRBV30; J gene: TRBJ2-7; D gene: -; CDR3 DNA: TGTGCCTGGAGCCCCGGAGAGGGGGGGTCCTACGAGCAGTACTTC; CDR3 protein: CAWSPGEGGSYEQYF
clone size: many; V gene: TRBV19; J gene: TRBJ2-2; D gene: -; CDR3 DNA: TGTGCCAGTTTGGACGGAGCGGGCGGGGAGCTGTTTTTT; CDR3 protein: CASLDGAGGELFF
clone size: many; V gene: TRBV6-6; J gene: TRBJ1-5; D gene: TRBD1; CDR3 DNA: TGTGCCAGCAGTTACTCGATTCGGCAGGGGGACAAGATGTCCCAGCATTTT; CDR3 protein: CASSYSIRQGDKMSQHF